This T cell receptor beta chain appears in the sequencing data of a study of T cell responses to AZD1222 COVID-19 vaccine. Sequencing used immunoSEQ multiplex PCR; TCRdb keeps in-frame clones, though not all of them. In the table there are under 130,000 clones, more than 90% of which are singletons. V was pared by 1 base and J by 6 bases, with 13 bases between. This CDR3 is built from 14 residues. Germline V gives CDR1 GTSNPN, CDR2 SVGIG (reference sequence). The sequences come from peripheral blood, collected on day 0 of AZD1222 vaccination. The origin of this receptor is an adult in good health. The V call is TRBV30, the J call TRBJ1-5; D might be TRBD1 (6 bases). CDR3 protein: CAWSGRGAGQPQHF. The DNA of the CDR3 is TGTGCCTGGAGTGGCAGGGGCGCGGGTCAGCCCCAGCATTTT.